The 19 T cell receptor beta chains in this list originate from one sample, sequenced in a study of cytomegalovirus exposure and HLA in healthy donors. PCR employed 60 Vbeta and 13 Jbeta primers. Repertoires were generated with immunoSEQ multiplex PCR, while TCRdb's copy carries only in-frame clones and drops some. The sample yields more than 150,000 clones, 80% seen once. The sample comprised PBMCs. These receptors originate from a man aged 35-49 years in good health and CMV-seropositive.

This rearrangement joins TRBV6-5 to TRBJ2-7, with 12 bases fitting TRBD1. The V and J ends lost 1 base and 6 bases, in that order; junction bases with no gene match: 4. Germline assignment: CDR1 MNHEY and CDR2 SVGAGI. CDR3 length: 15 amino acids. CDR3 protein: CASSYLGTGGSEQYF. In nucleotides, the CDR3 is TGTGCCAGCAGTTACTTGGGGACAGGGGGCTCCGAGCAGTACTTC.

This chain uses TRBV5-1 with TRBJ2-7; D may be TRBD1 (7 bases). The CDR3 has 14 amino acids. Germline lookup yields CDR1 SGHRS and CDR2 YFSETQ. Trimming cost V 1 base and J 6 bases, with 14 bases left between them. Here the CDR3 reads CASSLTQGGGEQYF. The CDR3 DNA reads TGCGCCAGCAGCTTGACGCAGGGGGGAGGCGAGCAGTACTTC.

The table lists this clone with a count of one. The rearrangement joins TRBV5-1 to TRBJ2-7, with D unresolved. The V and J ends lost 1 base and 0 bases respectively, with 5 bases between them. There are 13 residues in the CDR3. CDR1 SGHRS and CDR2 YFSETQ come from the germline V gene. DNA of the CDR3: TGCGCCAGCAGCTTGTACAGCTCCTACGAGCAGTACTTC. It translates to CASSLYSSYEQYF.

On this clone: The junction does not match germline at one end; this may be a read error. The chain carries TRBV28 and TRBJ2-1; weak D call: TRBD2 (5 bases). Germline V gives CDR1 MDHEN, CDR2 SYDVKM. The CDR3 loop spans 15 amino acids. CDR3 nucleotides: TGCAGCCTCCGGACGGAGGCTCCCCCCTACAATGAGCAGTTCTTC. Its protein is CSLRTEAPPYNEQFF.

The chain carries TRBV10-1 and TRBJ2-5, with 9 bases that match TRBD1. In germline, CDR1 is WNHNN, CDR2 SYGVQD (reference sequence). This CDR3 is 12 amino acids long. V shed 10 bases, J shed 4 bases, and the junction held 4 bases outside the gene matches. The CDR3: CATTGGSETQYF. For the CDR3, the DNA is TGCGCCACCACAGGGGGCTCAGAGACCCAGTACTTC.

V gene TRBV7-2 combines with J gene TRBJ2-7; D is unclear. The CDR3 sequence is 13 residues long. CDR1 is SGHTA and CDR2 is FQGNSA in the germline V gene. V lost 3 bases, J lost 3 bases, and 9 bases lay in between. The CDR3: CASSFPSGYEQYF. DNA for the CDR3: TGTGCCAGCAGCTTTCCTTCGGGCTACGAGCAGTACTTC.

This rearrangement joins TRBV7-3 to TRBJ2-1; TRBD1 might be the D (6 bases). Germline V gene data show CDR1 as SGHTA and CDR2 as FQGTGA. The CDR3 sequence is 15 residues long. Trimming left V 5 bases short and J 3 bases short, with 14 bases between. The CDR3 protein is CASSPPGHSYNEQFF. Written as DNA, the CDR3 is TGTGCCAGCAGCCCCCCGGGACACAGCTACAATGAGCAGTTCTTC. The whole variable domain, filled in from reference TRBV7-3 and TRBJ2-1, reads GAGVSQTPSNKVTEKGKYVELRCDPISGHTALYWYRQSLGQGPEFLIYFQGTGAADDSGLPNDRFFAVRPEGSVSTLKIQRTERGDSAVYLCASSPPGHSYNEQFFGPGTRLTVL.

This clone was seen once. The V call is TRBV7-2, the J call TRBJ1-3, with D unresolved. The V gene's germline CDR1 is SGHTA and CDR2 FQGNSA. V lost 5 bases to trimming and J lost 0 bases, with 11 bases between them. The CDR3 runs 15 residues. The CDR3 is CASSRLGASGNTIYF. The CDR3 DNA is TGTGCCAGCAGCCGGCTGGGAGCCTCTGGAAACACCATATATTTT.

The CDR3: CASSIDIRGLDNYGYTF. The CDR3 DNA reads as TGTGCCAGTAGTATAGATATCAGGGGGCTGGATAACTATGGCTACACCTTC. The J gene is TRBJ1-2, the V gene TRBV19, with 8 bases identical to TRBD1. This CDR3 region has 17 residues. The V gene end was trimmed by 0 bases and the J gene end by 1 base; junction bases not matched to a gene: 7. CDR1 and CDR2 (germline): LNHDA, SQIVND (reference sequence). The full variable domain, its missing parts supplied by reference TRBV19 and TRBJ1-2, is DGGITQSPKYLFRKEGQNVTLSCEQNLNHDAMYWYRQDPGQGLRLIYYSQIVNDFQKGDIAEGYSVSREKKESFPLTVTSAQKNPTAFYLCASSIDIRGLDNYGYTFGSGTRLTVV.

The chain is built from TRBV2 and TRBJ1-2; no clear D. The CDR3 spans 17 residues. CDR1 is SNHLY and CDR2 is FYNNEI in the germline V gene. Between the trimmed V and J ends, which lost 0 bases and 3 bases, there was a span of 17 bases. CDR3 DNA: TGTGCCAGCAGTGAAGCTTTCGTCAAAACCACGGACTATGGCTACACCTTC. It codes for CASSEAFVKTTDYGYTF.

The J gene is TRBJ2-3, the V gene TRBV5-1, with 10 bases identical to TRBD2. The germline CDR1 and CDR2 sequences are SGHRS and YFSETQ. The V segment lost 0 bases and the J segment 4 bases; nucleotides outside the gene matches: 5. The CDR3 runs to 16 residues. The CDR3 spells CASSLEIAGGSDTQYF. The CDR3, as DNA: TGCGCCAGCAGCTTGGAGATAGCGGGGGGCTCAGATACGCAGTATTTT.

CDR3 DNA sequence: TGTGCCAGCAGCCCCCAGACAGGAGTCCAAGAGACCCAGTACTTC. Translation gives CASSPQTGVQETQYF. This rearrangement joins TRBV5-4 to TRBJ2-5; D is perhaps TRBD1 (6 bases). The CDR3 covers 15 residues. Germline CDR1 reads SGHNT; CDR2 reads YYREEE (reference sequence). Trimming removed 4 bases at V and 1 base at J, with 14 bases between.

This chain links TRBV29-1 with TRBJ2-6, with 7 bases aligning to TRBD1. The CDR3 covers 14 residues. The trim removed 5 bases at V and 4 bases at J, leaving 5 bases unmatched. In germline, CDR1 is SQVTM, CDR2 ANQGSEA. The CDR3 DNA is TGCAGCGTTACAGGGGTGGCGGGGGCCAACGTCCTGACTTTC. Its protein product is CSVTGVAGANVLTF.

The V and J genes are TRBV5-6 and TRBJ2-7; D ambiguous. Germline lookup yields CDR1 SGHDT and CDR2 YYEEEE. This CDR3 region has 11 residues. V lost 4 bases, J lost 1 base, and 3 bases lay in between. The chain's CDR3 is CASSRSYEQYF. CDR3 coding DNA: TGTGCCAGCAGCCGTTCCTACGAGCAGTACTTC.

The chain combines TRBV19 with TRBJ2-5; perhaps TRBD1 as D (5 bases). Germline loops: CDR1 LNHDA, CDR2 SQIVND (reference sequence). V lost 5 bases, J lost 5 bases, and 15 bases lay in between. The CDR3 is 14 amino acids. The CDR3 loop reads CASSPRTIYETQYF. As DNA, the CDR3 is TGTGCCAGTAGTCCCCGGACAATTTACGAGACCCAGTACTTC. Based on the CDR3 plus reference TRBV19 and TRBJ2-5, the full variable domain is DGGITQSPKYLFRKEGQNVTLSCEQNLNHDAMYWYRQDPGQGLRLIYYSQIVNDFQKGDIAEGYSVSREKKESFPLTVTSAQKNPTAFYLCASSPRTIYETQYFGPGTRLLVL.

CDR3 DNA sequence: TGTGCCAGCAGCTTAGGCGTTTTGGCGGGGGGGAGTTCCTACAATGAGCAGTTCTTC. As protein: CASSLGVLAGGSSYNEQFF. The chain links TRBV7-2 to TRBJ2-1, with 9 bases that match TRBD2. CDR3 length: 19 amino acids. CDR1 SGHTA and CDR2 FQGNSA come from the germline V gene. Trimming at V came to 1 base and at J to 1 base, leaving 11 bases not matched to a gene. The full variable domain, completed using reference TRBV7-2 and TRBJ2-1, is GAGVSQSPSNKVTEKGKDVELRCDPISGHTALYWYRQSLGQGLEFLIYFQGNSAPDKSGLPSDRFSAERTGGSVSTLTIQRTQQEDSAVYLCASSLGVLAGGSSYNEQFFGPGTRLTVL.

V gene TRBV9 combines with J gene TRBJ2-6; TRBD2 agrees at 7 bases. V lost 7 bases to trimming and J lost 0 bases; unmatched junction nucleotides: 4. The germline V gene has CDR1 SGDLS and CDR2 YYNGEE. The CDR3 contains 15 residues. The DNA of the CDR3 is TGTGCCAGCTTGGGGAGGGTCTCTGGGGCCAACGTCCTGACTTTC. Its translation is CASLGRVSGANVLTF. Drawing the rest from reference TRBV9 and TRBJ2-6, the complete variable domain is DSGVTQTPKHLITATGQRVTLRCSPRSGDLSVYWYQQSLDQGLQFLIQYYNGEERAKGNILERFSAQQFPDLHSELNLSSLELGDSALYFCASLGRVSGANVLTFGAGSRLTVL.

The genes are TRBV29-1 and TRBJ2-3, with 11 bases matching TRBD2. V was clipped by 0 bases and J by 7 bases; unmatched bases: 9. Germline lookup yields CDR1 SQVTM and CDR2 ANQGSEA. There are 16 residues in the CDR3. This CDR3 reads CSVEDQRSGGAHTQYF. As DNA, the CDR3 is TGCAGCGTTGAAGATCAGCGTAGCGGGGGGGCGCATACGCAGTATTTT.

The chain combines TRBV5-4 with TRBJ2-3, with TRBD2 matching over 8 bases. Germline CDR1 reads SGHNT; CDR2 reads YYREEE (reference sequence). J was trimmed by 7 bases and V by 1 base; bases with no gene match: 8. This CDR3 has 15 amino acids. CDR3 protein: CASSLIGGDTNTQYF. The CDR3 nucleotides read TGTGCCAGCAGCTTGATCGGGGGGGACACGAATACGCAGTATTTT. Full variable domain (remainder filled in from reference TRBV5-4 and TRBJ2-3): ETGVTQSPTHLIKTRGQQVTLRCSSQSGHNTVSWYQQALGQGPQFIFQYYREEENGRGNFPPRFSGLQFPNYSSELNVNALELDDSALYLCASSLIGGDTNTQYFGPGTRLTVL.